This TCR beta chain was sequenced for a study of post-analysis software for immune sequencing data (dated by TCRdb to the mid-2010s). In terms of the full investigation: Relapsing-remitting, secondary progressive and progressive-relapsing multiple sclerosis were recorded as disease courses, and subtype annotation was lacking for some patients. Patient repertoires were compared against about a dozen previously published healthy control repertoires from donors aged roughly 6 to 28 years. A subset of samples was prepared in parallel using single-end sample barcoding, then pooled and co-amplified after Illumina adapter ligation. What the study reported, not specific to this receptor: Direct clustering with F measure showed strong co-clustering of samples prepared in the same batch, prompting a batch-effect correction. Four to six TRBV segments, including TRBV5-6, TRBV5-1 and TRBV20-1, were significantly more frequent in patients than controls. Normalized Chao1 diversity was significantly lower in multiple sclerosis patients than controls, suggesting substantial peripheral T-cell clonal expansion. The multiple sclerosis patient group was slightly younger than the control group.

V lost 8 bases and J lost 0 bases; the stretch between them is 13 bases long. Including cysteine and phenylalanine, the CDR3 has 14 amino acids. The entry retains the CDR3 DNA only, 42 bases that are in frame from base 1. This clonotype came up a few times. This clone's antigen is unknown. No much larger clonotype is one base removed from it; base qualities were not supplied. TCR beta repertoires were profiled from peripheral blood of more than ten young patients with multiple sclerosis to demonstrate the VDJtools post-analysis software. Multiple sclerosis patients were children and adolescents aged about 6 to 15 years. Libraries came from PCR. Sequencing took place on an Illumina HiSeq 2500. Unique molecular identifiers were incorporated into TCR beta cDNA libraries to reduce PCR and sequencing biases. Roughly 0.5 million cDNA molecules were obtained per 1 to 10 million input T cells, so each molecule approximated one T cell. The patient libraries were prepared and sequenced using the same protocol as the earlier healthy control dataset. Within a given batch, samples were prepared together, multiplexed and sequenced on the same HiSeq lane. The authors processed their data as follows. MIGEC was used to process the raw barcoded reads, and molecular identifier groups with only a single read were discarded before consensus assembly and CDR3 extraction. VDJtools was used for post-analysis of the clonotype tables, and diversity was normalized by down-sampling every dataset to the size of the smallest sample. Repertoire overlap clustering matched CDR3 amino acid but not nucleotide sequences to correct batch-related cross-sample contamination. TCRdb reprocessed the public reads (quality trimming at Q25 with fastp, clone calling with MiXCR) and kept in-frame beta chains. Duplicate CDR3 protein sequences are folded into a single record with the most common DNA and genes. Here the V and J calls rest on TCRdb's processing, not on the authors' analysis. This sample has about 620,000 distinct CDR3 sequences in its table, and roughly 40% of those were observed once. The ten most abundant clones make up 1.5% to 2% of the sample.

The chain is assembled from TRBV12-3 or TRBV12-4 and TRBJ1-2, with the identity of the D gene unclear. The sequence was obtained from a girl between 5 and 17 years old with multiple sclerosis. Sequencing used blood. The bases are TGTGCCAGCCGCCCCACGGAACCTAACTATGGCTACACCTTC. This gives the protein CASRPTEPNYGYTF.